These 21 T cell receptor beta chains share one sample of origin, sequenced in a study of technical replicates of blood from a few donors. The repertoire was sequenced with immunoSEQ multiplex PCR; TCRdb's copy has only in-frame clones and lacks some. Among under 95,000 clones listed, about 94% were seen once. The sequenced sample consisted of T cells isolated from PBMCs. The receptors come from a human donor in good health.

This chain uses TRBV29-1 with TRBJ2-7; possible D gene TRBD1, 6 bases. The germline gives CDR1 SQVTM, CDR2 ANQGSEA. V was clipped by 6 bases and J by 2 bases, with 14 bases between them. The CDR3 loop spans 13 amino acids. For the CDR3, the DNA is TGCAGCGTCGAGGGGGTCAGGCCCTACGAGCAGTACTTC. This codes for CSVEGVRPYEQYF.

The chain links TRBV7-7 to TRBJ2-2, with D perhaps TRBD2 (6 bases). V lost 2 bases and J 5 bases, leaving 9 bases between the germline ends. The V gene's germline CDR1 is SSHAT and CDR2 FNYEAQ (reference sequence). The CDR3 runs to 14 residues. The CDR3 is CASSLIGGTGELFF. CDR3 DNA sequence: TGTGCCAGCAGCTTAATCGGGGGAACCGGGGAGCTGTTTTTT.

The chain combines TRBV28 with TRBJ1-1, with 8 bases matching TRBD1. CDR1 is MDHEN, CDR2 SYDVKM, per germline. Trimming took 8 bases from V and 2 from J; bases not matched to a gene: 10. The CDR3 extends over 15 amino acids. The CDR3 loop is CASQRGQGTNTEAFF. The CDR3 region has the DNA TGTGCCAGCCAGCGAGGACAGGGAACCAACACTGAAGCTTTCTTT.

The chain has TRBV19 and TRBJ1-1; TRBD1 might be the D (6 bases). The CDR3 is made up of 18 amino acids. Germline values: CDR1 LNHDA, CDR2 SQIVND (reference sequence). V shed 3 bases and J shed 4 bases, with 24 bases lying between them. The CDR3 reads CASSIGRVQGFRGTEAFF. CDR3 coding DNA: TGTGCCAGTAGTATTGGGAGGGTCCAGGGTTTCAGGGGCACTGAAGCTTTCTTT.

The chain combines TRBV19 with TRBJ1-1; D uncertain. The CDR3 sequence is 14 residues long. V dropped 3 bases and J dropped 5 bases, with 13 bases sitting between them. Germline V gives CDR1 LNHDA, CDR2 SQIVND (reference sequence). The CDR3 protein is CASSIPGSGTEAFF. The CDR3 DNA is TGTGCCAGTAGTATTCCGGGGTCGGGTACTGAAGCTTTCTTT.

V usage is TRBV28 and J usage is TRBJ2-7; 7 nucleotides match TRBD2. The CDR3 is made up of 13 amino acids. Germline trimming cut 6 bases from V and 2 bases from J; bases unmatched to any gene: 4. Germline V gene data show CDR1 as MDHEN and CDR2 as SYDVKM. The CDR3 here is CASRIAGPYEQYF. The CDR3 bases are TGTGCCAGCAGGATAGCGGGCCCCTACGAGCAGTACTTC.

The genes are TRBV27 and TRBJ2-1; perhaps TRBD1 as D (5 bases). The germline V gene encodes CDR1 MNHEY and CDR2 SMNVEV (reference sequence). This CDR3 comprises 15 residues. V lost 6 bases, J lost 7 bases, and 19 bases lay in between. DNA for the CDR3: TGTGCCAGCAGCATCCCAGGGTTCAGCAGGAATGAGCAGTTCTTC. The encoded protein is CASSIPGFSRNEQFF.

The chain joins TRBV5-6 to TRBJ2-6; a weak D match, TRBD1 (6 bases). V lost 3 bases to trimming and J lost 0 bases, with 10 bases between them. The CDR3 runs to 16 residues. CDR1 and CDR2 from the germline V gene are SGHDT and YYEEEE. CDR3 amino acids: CASSSYRVSGANVLTF. In nucleotides, the CDR3 is TGTGCCAGCAGCTCCTACAGGGTCTCTGGGGCCAACGTCCTGACTTTC.

The sample holds a few counts of this clone. This chain connects TRBV4-1 to TRBJ1-1, with D hard to call. Germline lookup yields CDR1 MGHRA and CDR2 YSYEKL. Trimming took off 4 bases at V and 2 bases at J, with 14 bases between the two ends. The CDR3 spans 15 residues. The DNA of the CDR3 is TGCGCCAGCAGCCCAAGTAGGGAGTATAACACTGAAGCTTTCTTT. Translating it yields CASSPSREYNTEAFF.

The chain is built from TRBV30 and TRBJ1-2; no definite D call. The CDR3 is 13 amino acids. The germline V and J ends were trimmed by 3 bases and 4 bases, with 12 bases remaining between them. CDR1 GTSNPN and CDR2 SVGIG come from the germline V gene (reference sequence). CDR3 sequence reads: CAWSPGGSYGYTF. CDR3 DNA: TGTGCCTGGAGCCCCGGAGGAAGCTATGGCTACACCTTC.

The J gene is TRBJ1-2, the V gene TRBV6-1, with D tentatively TRBD1 (6 bases). Germline CDR1 reads MNHNS; CDR2 reads SASEGT. CDR3 length: 14 amino acids. Trimming pared 4 bases from V and 4 bases from J, leaving 13 bases between. CDR3 protein: CASSGGQSLYGYTF. The CDR3 nucleotides read TGTGCCAGCAGTGGAGGACAGAGTCTCTATGGCTACACCTTC.

This clone was detected only once. This sequence joins TRBV7-8 and TRBJ1-1; 7 bases are a match to TRBD1. The V gene's germline CDR1 is SGHVS and CDR2 FQNEAQ. This CDR3 has 17 residues. V lost 1 base to trimming and J lost 0 bases; unmatched junction nucleotides: 8. CDR3 bases: TGTGCCAGCAGCTTAGGGCGGCGAGACAGGGTGAACACTGAAGCTTTCTTT. This encodes CASSLGRRDRVNTEAFF.

The chain links TRBV4-2 to TRBJ2-3; 9 nucleotides align to TRBD1. V was pared by 1 base and J by 0 bases, with 5 bases of the junction left unmatched. Germline V gene sequence: CDR1 LGHNA, CDR2 YNFKEQ. The CDR3 consists of 17 residues. The CDR3 is CASSQAGQGLSTDTQYF. For the CDR3, the DNA is TGTGCCAGCAGCCAAGCAGGACAGGGGCTTAGCACAGATACGCAGTATTTT.

This clone was recorded once. CDR3 in amino acids: CASSLRPGGEGSYEQYF. CDR3 sequence (DNA): TGTGCCAGCAGCTTGCGTCCGGGTGGGGAGGGCTCCTACGAGCAGTACTTC. The chain joins TRBV7-6 to TRBJ2-7, with 7 bases aligning to TRBD2. This CDR3 contains 17 residues. V lost 3 bases and J lost 0; bases outside the gene matches: 11. Germline CDR1 reads SGHVS; CDR2 reads FNYEAQ.

The rearrangement uses TRBV4-1 and TRBJ2-7, with 10 bases aligning to TRBD1. The ends lost 0 bases at V and 4 bases at J; junction bases unmatched: 3. The V gene's germline CDR1 is MGHRA and CDR2 YSYEKL. The CDR3 is made up of 15 amino acids. The CDR3 loop reads CASSQDSGQGYEQYF. The CDR3 nucleotides read TGCGCCAGCAGCCAAGATTCGGGACAGGGGTACGAGCAGTACTTC.

This chain connects TRBV6-1 to TRBJ1-1, with no clear D. V dropped 1 base and J dropped 0 bases, with 6 bases sitting between them. From germline, CDR1 is MNHNS and CDR2 SASEGT. This CDR3 has 14 amino acids. As DNA, the CDR3 is TGTGCCAGCAGTGAAGGGTCAGTGAACACTGAAGCTTTCTTT. It yields the protein CASSEGSVNTEAFF.

The rearrangement uses TRBV7-2 and TRBJ1-2; no reliable D call. CDR1 is SGHTA and CDR2 is FQGNSA in the germline V gene. The CDR3 covers 13 residues. The ends were cut back, 1 base at V and 2 bases at J, with 5 bases in the middle. CDR3: CASSLVGNYGYTF. CDR3 sequence (DNA): TGTGCCAGCAGCTTAGTTGGCAACTATGGCTACACCTTC.

This chain links TRBV28 with TRBJ2-1, with 8 bases that match TRBD2. The CDR3 spans 19 residues. CDR1 is MDHEN and CDR2 is SYDVKM in the germline V gene. Germline trimming cut 5 bases from V and 1 base from J; bases unmatched to any gene: 16. The CDR3 DNA sequence: TGTGCCAGCAGTCCGCGTATGCTAGCGGGTTCGGCGTCCTACAATGAGCAGTTCTTC. It is translated as CASSPRMLAGSASYNEQFF.

This chain links TRBV6-1 with TRBJ2-3, with D maybe TRBD1 (5 bases). Trimming left V 1 base short and J 2 bases short, with 7 bases between. Germline V gene sequence: CDR1 MNHNS, CDR2 SASEGT. The CDR3 has 14 amino acids. CDR3 sequence reads: CASSEDRNTDTQYF. CDR3 coding DNA: TGTGCCAGCAGTGAAGACAGGAACACAGATACGCAGTATTTT.

The chain has TRBV18 and TRBJ2-7; TRBD1 might be the D (5 bases). V lost 3 bases to trimming and J lost 4 bases, with 28 bases between them. This CDR3 region has 19 residues. The germline gives CDR1 KGHSH, CDR2 LQKENI. The CDR3 is CASSPPGQRFPSSKYEQYF. CDR3 bases: TGTGCCAGCTCACCCCCAGGGCAGCGTTTTCCGTCAAGCAAATACGAGCAGTACTTC.

This chain joins TRBV9 and TRBJ2-7, with 12 bases aligning to TRBD2. The CDR3 consists of 14 residues. Germline CDR1 SGDLS, CDR2 YYNGEE. V dropped 3 bases and J dropped 4; count of bases not matched to a gene: 2. The CDR3 loop reads CASSGGLAGYEQYF. CDR3 sequence (DNA): TGTGCCAGCAGCGGAGGACTAGCGGGGTACGAGCAGTACTTC.